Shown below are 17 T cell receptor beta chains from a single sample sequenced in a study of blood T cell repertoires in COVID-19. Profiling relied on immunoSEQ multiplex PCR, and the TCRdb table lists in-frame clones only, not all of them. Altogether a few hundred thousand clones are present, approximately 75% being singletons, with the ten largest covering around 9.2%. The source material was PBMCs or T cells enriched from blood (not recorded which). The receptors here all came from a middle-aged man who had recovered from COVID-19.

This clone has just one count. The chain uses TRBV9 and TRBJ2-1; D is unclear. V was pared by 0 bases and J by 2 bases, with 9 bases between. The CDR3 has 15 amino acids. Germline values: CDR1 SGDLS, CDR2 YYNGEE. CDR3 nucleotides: TGTGCCAGCAGCGTAGCTAGTAACCCCTACAATGAGCAGTTCTTC. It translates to CASSVASNPYNEQFF.

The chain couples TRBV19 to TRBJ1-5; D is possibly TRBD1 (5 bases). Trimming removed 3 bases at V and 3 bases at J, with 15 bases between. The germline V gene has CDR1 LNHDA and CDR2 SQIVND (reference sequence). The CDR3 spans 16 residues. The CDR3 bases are TGTGCCAGTAGTATGGGATCGAACAGGTACAATCAGCCCCAGCATTTT. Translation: CASSMGSNRYNQPQHF. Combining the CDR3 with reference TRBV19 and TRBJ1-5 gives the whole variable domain DGGITQSPKYLFRKEGQNVTLSCEQNLNHDAMYWYRQDPGQGLRLIYYSQIVNDFQKGDIAEGYSVSREKKESFPLTVTSAQKNPTAFYLCASSMGSNRYNQPQHFGDGTRLSIL.

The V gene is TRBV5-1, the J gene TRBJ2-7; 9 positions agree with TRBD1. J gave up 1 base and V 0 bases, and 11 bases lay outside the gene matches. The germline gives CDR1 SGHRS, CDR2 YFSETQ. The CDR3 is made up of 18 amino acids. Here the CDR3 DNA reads TGCGCCAGCAGCTTGGCGGGGCACACAGGGGGCGATTCCTACGAGCAGTACTTC. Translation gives CASSLAGHTGGDSYEQYF.

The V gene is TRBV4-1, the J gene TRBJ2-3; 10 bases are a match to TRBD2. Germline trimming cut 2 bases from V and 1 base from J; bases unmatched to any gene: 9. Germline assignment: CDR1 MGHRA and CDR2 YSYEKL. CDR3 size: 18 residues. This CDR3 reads CASSQPYPLAGGTDTQYF. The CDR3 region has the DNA TGCGCCAGCAGCCAACCTTATCCTCTAGCGGGGGGCACAGATACGCAGTATTTT.

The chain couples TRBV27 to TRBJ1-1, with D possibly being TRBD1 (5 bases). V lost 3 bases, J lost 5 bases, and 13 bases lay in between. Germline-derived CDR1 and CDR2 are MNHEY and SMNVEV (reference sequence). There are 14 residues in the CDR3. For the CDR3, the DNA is TGTGCCAGCAGTTTTCAGGGAGGCTCAACTGAAGCTTTCTTT. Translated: CASSFQGGSTEAFF.

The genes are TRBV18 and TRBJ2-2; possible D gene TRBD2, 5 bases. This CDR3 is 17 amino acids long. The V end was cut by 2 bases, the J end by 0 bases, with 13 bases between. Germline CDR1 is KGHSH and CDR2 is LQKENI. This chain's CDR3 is CASSPFKSGPNTGELFF. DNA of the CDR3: TGTGCCAGCTCACCATTTAAGAGCGGACCGAACACCGGGGAGCTGTTTTTT.

The CDR3, as DNA: TGTGCCAGCATGAACAGGCGCTATGGCTACACCTTC. Encoded protein: CASMNRRYGYTF. The chain links TRBV2 to TRBJ1-2; TRBD1 might be the D (5 bases). This CDR3 region has 12 residues. CDR1 and CDR2 from the germline V gene are SNHLY and FYNNEI. V shed 7 bases and J shed 4 bases, with 10 bases lying between them.

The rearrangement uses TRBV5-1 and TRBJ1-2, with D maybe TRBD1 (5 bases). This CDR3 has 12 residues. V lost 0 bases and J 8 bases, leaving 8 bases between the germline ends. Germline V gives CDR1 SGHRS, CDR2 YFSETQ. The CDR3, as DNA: TGCGCCAGCAGCTTGGAGGGGTCGGGCTACACCTTC. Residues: CASSLEGSGYTF. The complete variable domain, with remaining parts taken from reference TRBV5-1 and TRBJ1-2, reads KAGVTQTPRYLIKTRGQQVTLSCSPISGHRSVSWYQQTPGQGLQFLFEYFSETQRNKGNFPGRFSGRQFSNSRSEMNVSTLELGDSALYLCASSLEGSGYTFGSGTRLTVV.

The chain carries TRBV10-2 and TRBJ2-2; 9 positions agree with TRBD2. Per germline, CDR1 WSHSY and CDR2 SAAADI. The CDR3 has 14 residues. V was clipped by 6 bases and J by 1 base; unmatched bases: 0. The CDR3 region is CASRTSGNTGELFF. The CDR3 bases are TGCGCCAGCAGGACTAGCGGGAACACCGGGGAGCTGTTTTTT.

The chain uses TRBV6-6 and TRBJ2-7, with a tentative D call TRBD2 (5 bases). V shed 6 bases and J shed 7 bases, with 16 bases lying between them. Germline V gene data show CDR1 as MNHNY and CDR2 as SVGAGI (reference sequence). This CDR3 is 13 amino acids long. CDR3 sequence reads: CASSGLASGEQYF. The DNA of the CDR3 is TGTGCCAGCAGCGGGCTCGCGTCGGGAGAGCAGTACTTC.

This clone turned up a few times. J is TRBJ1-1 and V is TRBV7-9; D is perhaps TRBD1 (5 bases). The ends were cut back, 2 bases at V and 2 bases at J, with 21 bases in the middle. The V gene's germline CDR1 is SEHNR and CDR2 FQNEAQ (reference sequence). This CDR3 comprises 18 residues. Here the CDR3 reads CASSLIRGSSTINTEAFF. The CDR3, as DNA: TGTGCCAGCAGCTTAATCCGGGGGTCCTCTACGATCAACACTGAAGCTTTCTTT.

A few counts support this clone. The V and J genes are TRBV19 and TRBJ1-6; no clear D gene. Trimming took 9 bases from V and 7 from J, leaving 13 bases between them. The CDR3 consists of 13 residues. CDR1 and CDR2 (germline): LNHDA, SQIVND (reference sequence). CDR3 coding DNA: TGTGCCAGGATTATCGGCGGAAATTCACCCCTCCACTTT. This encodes CARIIGGNSPLHF.

This chain's CDR3 is CASSDGQGPANYGYTF. In DNA form, the CDR3 reads TGTGCCAGCAGCGACGGACAGGGCCCAGCTAACTATGGCTACACCTTC. The J gene is TRBJ1-2, the V gene TRBV6-4; 8 bases line up with TRBD1. Per the germline V gene, CDR1 is MRHNA and CDR2 is SNTAGT. The CDR3 totals 16 residues. V shed 6 bases and J 0 bases; nucleotides not matched to a gene: 9.

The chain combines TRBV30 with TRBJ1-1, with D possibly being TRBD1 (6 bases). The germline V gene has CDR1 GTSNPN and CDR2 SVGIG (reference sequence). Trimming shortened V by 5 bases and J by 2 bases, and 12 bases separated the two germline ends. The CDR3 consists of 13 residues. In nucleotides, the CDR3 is TGTGCCTGGGCCCCCAGGGGAAACACTGAAGCTTTCTTT. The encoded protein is CAWAPRGNTEAFF.

In DNA form, the CDR3 reads TGTGCCAGCAGCTTAGGGCAGGGGGCTTTCTACGAGCAGTACTTC. Amino acids: CASSLGQGAFYEQYF. The V call is TRBV11-2, the J call TRBJ2-7; 8 bases map to TRBD1. The CDR3 is 15 amino acids. The germline CDR1 and CDR2 sequences are SGHAT and FQNNGV. J was trimmed by 3 bases and V by 1 base; bases with no gene match: 5.

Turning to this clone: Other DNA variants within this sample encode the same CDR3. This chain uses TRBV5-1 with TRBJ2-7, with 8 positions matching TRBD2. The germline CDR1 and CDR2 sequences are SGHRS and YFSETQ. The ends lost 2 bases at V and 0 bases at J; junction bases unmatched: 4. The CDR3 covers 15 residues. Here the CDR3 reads CASSFTGTSSYEQYF. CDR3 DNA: TGCGCCAGCAGCTTTACCGGGACTAGCTCCTACGAGCAGTACTTC.

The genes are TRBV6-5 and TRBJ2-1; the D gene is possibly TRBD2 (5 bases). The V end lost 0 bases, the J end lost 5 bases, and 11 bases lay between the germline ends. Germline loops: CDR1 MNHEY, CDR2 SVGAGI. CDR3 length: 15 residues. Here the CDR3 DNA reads TGTGCCAGCAGTTACTCAAGCGGCTTACACAATGAGCAGTTCTTC. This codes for CASSYSSGLHNEQFF.